This entry lists 16 T cell receptor beta chains sequenced from one sample in a study of OX40 agonist ivuxolimab in advanced cancers. Sequenced by immunoSEQ multiplex PCR; TCRdb stores in-frame clones only, minus some. Of 85,000 to 100,000 clones in the sample, 70% to 85% are singletons; the top ten hold about 3.8%. Sequencing used CD4+ or CD8+ T cells sorted from blood, obtained in a trial of the OX40 agonist ivuxolimab. The receptor set was obtained from an adult with an advanced solid tumor such as melanoma, head and neck, liver or kidney cancer.

The rearrangement uses TRBV28 and TRBJ2-7; unclear D gene. The germline V gene has CDR1 MDHEN and CDR2 SYDVKM. Trimming took off 6 bases at V and 2 bases at J, with 17 bases between the two ends. The CDR3 has 15 residues. CDR3 amino acids: CASSPSGSFTYEQYF. The CDR3 DNA reads as TGTGCCAGCAGCCCGTCAGGATCGTTTACCTACGAGCAGTACTTC.

The chain has TRBV6-6 and TRBJ2-2; D gene ambiguous. Germline CDR1 is MNHNY and CDR2 is SVGAGI (reference sequence). The CDR3 extends over 13 amino acids. Between the trimmed V and J ends, which lost 4 bases and 3 bases, there was a span of 6 bases. Here the CDR3 DNA reads TGTGCCAGCAGTTCCTCATACACCGGGGAGCTGTTTTTT. It is translated as CASSSSYTGELFF.

The V and J genes are TRBV29-1 and TRBJ2-2; 9 bases fit TRBD1. Germline V lookup: CDR1 SQVTM, CDR2 ANQGSEA. Germline trimming cut 0 bases from V and 7 bases from J; bases unmatched to any gene: 6. This CDR3 spans 15 amino acids. In DNA, the CDR3 is TGCAGCGTTGAAGATAGGGGACAGGGCAACGGGGAGCTGTTTTTT. This codes for CSVEDRGQGNGELFF.

This clone was seen only once. The CDR3 is CASSQSPPQSPYEQYF. Written as DNA, the CDR3 is TGTGCCAGCAGCCAATCCCCACCCCAGTCCCCCTACGAGCAGTACTTC. This rearrangement joins TRBV16 to TRBJ2-7; the D is unclear. Germline CDR1 KGHSY, CDR2 FQNENV. The CDR3 sequence is 16 residues long. Trimming removed 0 bases from V and 2 bases from J, with 14 bases in between. Drawing the rest from reference TRBV16 and TRBJ2-7, the complete variable domain is GEEVAQTPKHLVRGEGQKAKLYCAPIKGHSYVFWYQQVLKNEFKFLISFQNENVFDETGMPKERFSAKCLPNSPCSLEIQATKLEDSAVYFCASSQSPPQSPYEQYFGPGTRLTVT.

CDR3 DNA sequence: TGTGCCAGCAGCGTGAAACTTGAGACTAGCGTTAGCACAGATACGCAGTATTTT. Residues: CASSVKLETSVSTDTQYF. V usage is TRBV5-6 and J usage is TRBJ2-3, with 8 bases fitting TRBD2. Germline CDR1 is SGHDT and CDR2 is YYEEEE. The CDR3 covers 18 residues. Germline trimming cut 4 bases from V and 0 bases from J; bases unmatched to any gene: 13. Supplemented by reference TRBV5-6 and TRBJ2-3, the full variable domain reads DAGVTQSPTHLIKTRGQQVTLRCSPKSGHDTVSWYQQALGQGPQFIFQYYEEEERQRGNFPDRFSGHQFPNYSSELNVNALLLGDSALYLCASSVKLETSVSTDTQYFGPGTRLTVL.

A remark on this clone: The germline gene is not matched at one end of the junction; a read error may be the cause. V and J are TRBV6-5 and TRBJ2-5; the match to TRBD2 covers 7 bases. The CDR3 has 13 residues. Germline V lookup: CDR1 MNHEY, CDR2 SVGAGI. CDR3: CASSRDYQEAQYF. For the CDR3, the DNA is TGTGCCAGCAGTAGGGACTACCAAGAGGCCCAGTACTTC.

The V and J genes are TRBV18 and TRBJ2-3, with TRBD1 as a possible D gene (6 bases). V was clipped by 6 bases and J by 3 bases, with 22 bases between them. Germline values: CDR1 KGHSH, CDR2 LQKENI. The CDR3 contains 17 residues. DNA of the CDR3: TGTGCCAGCTCTTATTTCGGTGGACAGAGTATAACAGATACGCAGTATTTT. This encodes CASSYFGGQSITDTQYF.

A single count supports this clone. This chain links TRBV7-2 with TRBJ1-4, with 7 bases fitting TRBD1. The CDR3 contains 14 residues. V was clipped by 5 bases and J by 8 bases; unmatched bases: 8. Germline V gives CDR1 SGHTA, CDR2 FQGNSA. The CDR3 coding sequence is TGTGCCAGCAGCCCTCGGCAGGGGGGAGAAAAACTGTTTTTT. It yields the protein CASSPRQGGEKLFF.

V usage is TRBV2 and J usage is TRBJ1-1; D might be TRBD1 (6 bases). V lost 7 bases and J lost 7, with 13 bases in between. CDR3 length equals 12 residues. The germline V gene encodes CDR1 SNHLY and CDR2 FYNNEI. CDR3 sequence (DNA): TGTGCCAGCATGTGGGACACCCTTGAAGCTTTCTTT. This encodes CASMWDTLEAFF.

The chain has TRBV5-1 and TRBJ1-2, with D maybe TRBD1 (6 bases). Trimming shortened V by 5 bases and J by 1 base, and 15 bases separated the two germline ends. The CDR3 spans 15 residues. Germline V gene data show CDR1 as SGHRS and CDR2 as YFSETQ. CDR3 loop: CASRDIGGINYGYTF. CDR3 nucleotide sequence: TGCGCCAGCAGAGACATAGGGGGGATTAACTATGGCTACACCTTC.

The chain carries TRBV5-4 and TRBJ1-3, with D tentatively TRBD1 (6 bases). This CDR3 has 17 amino acids. Trimming removed 2 bases at V and 4 bases at J, with 19 bases between. Germline V gene sequence: CDR1 SGHNT, CDR2 YYREEE (reference sequence). This chain's CDR3 is CASSFGLRGIIGNTIYF. The DNA of the CDR3 is TGTGCCAGCAGCTTCGGCCTCAGGGGAATAATCGGAAACACCATATATTTT.

In its sample, this clone was seen a few times. The chain couples TRBV28 to TRBJ1-5; TRBD1 might be the D (5 bases). V was cut by 4 bases and J by 0 bases, with 13 bases left in between. Germline CDR1 MDHEN, CDR2 SYDVKM. The CDR3 is 16 residues long. The CDR3 spells CASSSWDVRSNQPQHF. The CDR3 coding sequence is TGTGCCAGCAGTTCCTGGGACGTTCGTAGCAATCAGCCCCAGCATTTT.

The rearrangement links TRBV9 to TRBJ2-1, with TRBD2 identical over 7 bases. Per germline, CDR1 SGDLS and CDR2 YYNGEE. Trimming removed 7 bases from V and 1 base from J; junction bases left unmatched: 14. This CDR3 is 17 amino acids long. The CDR3 DNA reads as TGTGCCAGCGGCCTGACGGGAGGTAGCGAGTCCTACAATGAGCAGTTCTTC. Residues: CASGLTGGSESYNEQFF.

The rearrangement uses TRBV5-1 and TRBJ2-2; D possibly uses TRBD1 or TRBD2 (7 bases each). The CDR3 is made up of 17 amino acids. The V and J ends lost 7 bases and 2 bases respectively, with 21 bases between them. Germline values: CDR1 SGHRS, CDR2 YFSETQ. The CDR3 nucleotides are TGCGCCAGCGAAACCGGGCAGGGGGGGCCCAACACCGGGGAGCTGTTTTTT. Protein sequence: CASETGQGGPNTGELFF.

This chain links TRBV19 with TRBJ2-5, with 9 bases lining up with TRBD1. The J call may be incorrect, as the DNA end agrees better with TRBJ2-7. The CDR3 has 15 residues. CDR1 LNHDA and CDR2 SQIVND come from the germline V gene (reference sequence). The CDR3 is CASSIGQGPAYEQYF. CDR3 bases: TGTGCCAGTAGTATCGGACAGGGGCCCGCCTACGAGCAGTACTTC.

The J gene is TRBJ1-1, the V gene TRBV19, with a possible D match to TRBD1 (6 bases). The CDR3 length is 15 residues. Germline CDR1 is LNHDA and CDR2 is SQIVND (reference sequence). V was cut by 4 bases and J by 3 bases, with 15 bases left in between. The CDR3 loop reads CASSKGGFGYTEAFF. CDR3 DNA: TGTGCCAGTAGTAAAGGGGGTTTCGGGTACACTGAAGCTTTCTTT.